The table lists the clone carrying this T cell receptor (beta chain) with a few counts. Its specificity is unknown. Constant-segment primers and 5'RACE yielded cDNA libraries for TCR alpha and TCR beta, each carrying sample barcodes and UMIs. In TCRdb, the 5' RACE reads were re-called with MiXCR into one record per CDR3 protein. In the table there are some 120,000 distinct CDR3 sequences, about 15% of which are singletons. This sample is part of a study of T-cell memory formation after mild COVID-19. Study results and caveats: Memory from before infection featured some responding clones, which suggests cross-reactive memory joined. Clones that contracted from day 15 to 85 had balanced CD4/CD8; later expanders were CD4+ biased. Nothing confirmed that second-wave clones peaking on day 37 were specific for SARS-CoV-2.

Sequenced material: PBMCs or a T cell subset sorted from them (not recorded which). The sequence was collected from an adult woman who had mild COVID-19 (a few samples of this study predate the infection). Cell type and time point are not known.

The CDR3 region is CASRLILAGESDTQYF. DNA for the CDR3: TGTGCCAGCAGGCTCATATTAGCGGGGGAATCAGATACGCAGTATTTT. The V gene is TRBV28, the J gene TRBJ2-3; 9 bases match TRBD2. Germline V CDR1 and CDR2: MDHEN, SYDVKM. The CDR3 is 16 residues long. Trimming at V came to 6 bases and at J to 4 bases, leaving 11 bases not matched to a gene.